This TCR beta chain emerged from a study of Graves' ophthalmopathy and Graves' hyperthyroidism (dated by TCRdb to 2016 to 2019). Regarding the complete study: Peripheral blood samples were taken at the time of initial diagnosis, before any treatment was given. The 100 discovery patients were randomly split 7:3 into training and test sets. T-cell repertoires of thyroid tissue and blood were compared in six or seven hyperthyroidism patients. The independent validation cohort included 18 hyperthyroidism patients plus 17 patients who later progressed from hyperthyroidism to ophthalmopathy. The study used signatures of the TCR beta repertoire to tell Graves' ophthalmopathy apart from Graves' hyperthyroidism and to predict which patients would progress to ophthalmopathy. In total, 135 blood samples were TCR-sequenced: some 40 ophthalmopathy, approximately 75 hyperthyroidism and about 17 hyperthyroidism-to-ophthalmopathy patients. To explore V-J signatures distinguishing ophthalmopathy from hyperthyroidism, a discovery set of roughly 100 patients (roughly 42 ophthalmopathy, roughly 60 stable hyperthyroidism) was enrolled. Following sample collection, hyperthyroidism patients were given methimazole at a starting dose of 30 mg daily, and ophthalmopathy patients were given high-dose intravenous methylprednisolone.

General conclusions and limits of the study: In validation, the model predicted ophthalmopathy progression with about 70% sensitivity and about 77% specificity; fewer than 15 predicted patients were CT-confirmed with GO in a median of around 6 months. Among expanded thyroid clonotypes with frequency above 0.001, most also showed up in blood, which suggests that blood repertoires may reflect the thyroid immune response. No statistical method was used to set the sample size in advance, and the investigators knew which group each participant was assigned to. In cross-validation, the 13-signature model distinguished ophthalmopathy from stable hyperthyroidism with approximately 90% sensitivity and approximately 81% specificity, while in the test set the corresponding values were around 79% and 71%.

Stable hyperthyroidism was defined as no progression to ophthalmopathy within 18 months of follow-up. Patients with hyperthyroidism were aged 18 to 65 years, had been newly diagnosed, and had a disease duration of less than 2 months. Patients with other autoimmune diseases, uncontrolled infections, pregnancy or lactation were excluded. Diagnosis was based on clinical symptoms, serum thyroxine, TRAb, thyroid ultrasound and orbital computed tomography. Using Ficoll-Paque density gradient centrifugation, PBMCs were isolated from 9.5 to 10 ml of fresh peripheral blood. Trizol reagent was used to extract the total RNA, and its quality was then checked on an Agilent 2100 Bioanalyzer. From the cysteine up to the phenylalanine, the CDR3 has a length of 16 residues. Only the CDR3 portion is preserved as DNA: 48 bases, with reading frame beginning at the first base. Compared with germline, V lacks 5 bases and J lacks 5 bases; bases without a gene match: 11. CDR1 and CDR2 are read off the germline V gene as KGHDR and SFDVKD.

This clonotype was counted ten times or more. The antigen this receptor binds is unknown. One base away there is no much larger clone; base qualities are not given. TCR beta CDR3 regions were amplified from RNA transcripts for repertoire sequencing. The first round of RT-PCR was done with HTBI primers and the Qiagen OneStep RT-PCR kit, and was followed by a second round of multiplex PCR, then size selection and purification. Libraries were sequenced paired-end with 100 bp reads on an Illumina HiSeq2000. In the source study's methods: SOAPnuke was used to process the reads, throwing out any read that had adapters, had uncalled bases, had a mean Phred below 15, or lacked an exact constant-primer or identifier match. COPE v1.2.5 was used to merge high-quality paired reads. Clonotypes were defined as unique nucleotide sequences and were aligned to IMGT TRB V, D and J references using MiTCR v1.1. Analysis was restricted to V-J combinations with a frequency above 0.0001, which covered 99.2% of repertoires. For each V-J combination, a TCR clonal expansion and chaos score was defined as F50 clonal expansion divided by the chaos observed in the TCRdist matrix. Welch's t-statistics and random forest were used to reduce the features to roughly 14 V-J combinations, which were then used as input to a naive Bayes classifier. Thyroid-blood repertoire similarity was quantified with the Morisita-Horn index. TCRdb cleaned the public reads at Q25 with fastp, built clones with MiXCR and kept in-frame beta chains. Rows with a matching CDR3 protein are joined into one entry that keeps the most common DNA and genes. These V and J calls rely on TCRdb rather than the paper's analysis. This sample holds a few hundred thousand distinct CDR3 sequences; roughly 15% were observed only once. 5.5% to 7% of the sample is held by the ten biggest clonotypes.

Sample: peripheral blood. The chain was built from TRBV24-1 and TRBJ2-7; 10 junctional bases match TRBD1. This TCR came from a woman aged 18-29 years with stable Graves' hyperthyroidism. Donor details come from another sample of the same person, matched by shared clones. The CDR3 loop reads CATSAQRGDRGHEQYF. In nucleotide form, the sequence is TGTGCCACCAGTGCCCAAAGAGGGGACAGGGGCCACGAGCAGTACTTC.